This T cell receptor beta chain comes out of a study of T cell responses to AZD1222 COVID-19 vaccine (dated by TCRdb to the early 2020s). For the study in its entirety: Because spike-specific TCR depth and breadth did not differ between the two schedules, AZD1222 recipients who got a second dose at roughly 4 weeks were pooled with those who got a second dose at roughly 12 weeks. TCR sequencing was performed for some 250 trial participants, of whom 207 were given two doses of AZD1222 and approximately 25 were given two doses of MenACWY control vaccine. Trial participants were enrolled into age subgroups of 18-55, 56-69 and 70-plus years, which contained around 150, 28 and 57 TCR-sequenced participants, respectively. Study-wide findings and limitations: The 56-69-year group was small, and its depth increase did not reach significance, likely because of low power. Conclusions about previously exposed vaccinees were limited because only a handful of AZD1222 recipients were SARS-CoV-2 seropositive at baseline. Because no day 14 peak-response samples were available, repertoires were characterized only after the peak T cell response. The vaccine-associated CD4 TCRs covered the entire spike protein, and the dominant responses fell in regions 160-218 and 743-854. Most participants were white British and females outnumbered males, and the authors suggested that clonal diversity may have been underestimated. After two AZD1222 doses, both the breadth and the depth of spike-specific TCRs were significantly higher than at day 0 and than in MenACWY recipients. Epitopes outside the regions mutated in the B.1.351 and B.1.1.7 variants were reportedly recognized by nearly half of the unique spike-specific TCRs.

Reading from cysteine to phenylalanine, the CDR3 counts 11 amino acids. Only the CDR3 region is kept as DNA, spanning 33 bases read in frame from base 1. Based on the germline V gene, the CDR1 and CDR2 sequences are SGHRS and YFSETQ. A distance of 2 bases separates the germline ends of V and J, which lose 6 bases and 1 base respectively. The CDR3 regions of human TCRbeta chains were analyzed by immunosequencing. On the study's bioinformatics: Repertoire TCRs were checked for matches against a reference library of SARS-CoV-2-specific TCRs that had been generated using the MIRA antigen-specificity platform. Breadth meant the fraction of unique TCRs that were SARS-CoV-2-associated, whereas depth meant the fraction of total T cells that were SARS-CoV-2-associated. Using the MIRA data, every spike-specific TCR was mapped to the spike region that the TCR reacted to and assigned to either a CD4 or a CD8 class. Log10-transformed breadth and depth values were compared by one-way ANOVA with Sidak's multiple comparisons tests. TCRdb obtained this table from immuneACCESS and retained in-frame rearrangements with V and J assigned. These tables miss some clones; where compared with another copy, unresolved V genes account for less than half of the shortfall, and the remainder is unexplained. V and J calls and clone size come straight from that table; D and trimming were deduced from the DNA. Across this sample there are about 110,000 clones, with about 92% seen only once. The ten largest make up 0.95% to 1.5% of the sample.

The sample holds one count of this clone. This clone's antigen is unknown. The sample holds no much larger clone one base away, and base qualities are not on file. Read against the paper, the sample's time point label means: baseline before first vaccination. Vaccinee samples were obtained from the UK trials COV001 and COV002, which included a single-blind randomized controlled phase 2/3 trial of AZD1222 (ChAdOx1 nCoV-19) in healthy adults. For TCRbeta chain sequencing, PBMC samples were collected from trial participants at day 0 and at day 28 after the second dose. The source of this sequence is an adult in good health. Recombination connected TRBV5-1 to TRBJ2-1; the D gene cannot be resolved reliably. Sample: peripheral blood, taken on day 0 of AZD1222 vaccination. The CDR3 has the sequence CASTSYNEQFF. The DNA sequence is TGCGCCAGCACTTCCTACAATGAGCAGTTCTTC.